One T cell receptor (beta chain) is described in this entry. This record belongs to a study of sequential checkpoint blockade in melanoma. The V segment lost 5 bases and the J segment 8 bases; nucleotides outside the gene matches: 13. The CDR3 extends over 16 amino acids. Germline V CDR1 and CDR2: SGHAT, FQNNGV. Profiled with immunoSEQ multiplex PCR; TCRdb holds only in-frame clones, not every one. The sample has over 15,000 clones, under 60% seen once; the top ten hold 17%. Treatment specified: randomized to nivolumab then ipilimumab (arm A) or the reverse (arm B). This clonotype originated in a human donor with melanoma. Sequencing was performed on CD8+ T cells sorted from blood (inferred from file names), taken from a patient given nivolumab and ipilimumab in sequence. The J gene is TRBJ2-1, the V gene TRBV11-2, with 9 bases that match TRBD2. CDR3 coding DNA: TGTGCCAGCAGCCAGGCGGGAGGGAGGGCCCAACATGAGCAGTTCTTC. The encoded protein is CASSQAGGRAQHEQFF.